This TCR beta chain was documented in a study of blood T cell repertoires in COVID-19. Turning to the study itself: The analysed material was cDNA or gDNA that came from T cells, B-cell-depleted T cells, or PBMCs.

Original processing notes: Reference gene primer amplification in the assay estimated nucleated cell counts. The repertoire was sequenced with immunoSEQ multiplex PCR; TCRdb's copy has only in-frame clones and lacks some. That table gives V, J and clone size, and the DNA gave D and trimming. The sample lists approximately 300,000 clones; around nine tenths were seen once. V lost 4 bases, J lost 4 bases, and 9 bases stayed unmatched. This CDR3 is 15 amino acids long. Germline V lookup: CDR1 SGHDT, CDR2 YYEEEE. Sequenced sample: PBMCs or T cells enriched from blood (not recorded which). The TCR originated in a woman between 18 and 29 years old who had recovered from COVID-19. The V call is TRBV5-6, the J call TRBJ1-2; 8 positions match TRBD1. DNA for the CDR3: TGTGCCAGCAGCCGACCAGGGGGCACGGGCTATGGCTACACCTTC. Translation: CASSRPGGTGYGYTF. The full variable domain, rest sourced from reference TRBV5-6 and TRBJ1-2, is DAGVTQSPTHLIKTRGQQVTLRCSPKSGHDTVSWYQQALGQGPQFIFQYYEEEERQRGNFPDRFSGHQFPNYSSELNVNALLLGDSALYLCASSRPGGTGYGYTFGSGTRLTVV.